This T cell receptor (beta chain) is from a study of T cells after yellow fever vaccination. General study points: Among primary-vaccination clones, most reappeared after the booster, at roughly 96% for CD4 and around 91% for CD8. The CD4 and CD8 compartments had a small share of their clonotypes in common. Any FACS-sorted repertoire could hold abundant clonotypes that contaminate it from the bulk population.

The germline V gene has CDR1 LNHDA and CDR2 SQIVND (reference sequence). This CDR3 has 13 residues. V shed 4 bases and J shed 2 bases, with 9 bases lying between them. This clonotype was picked up a small number of times. Its cognate antigen is unknown. The TCR cDNA carried a universal primer site and UMIs from 5'RACE template switching. TCRdb redid the calling of the 5' RACE reads with MiXCR, one entry per CDR3 protein. This table has 510,000 or so distinct CDR3 sequences, roughly 21% appearing once. V and J are TRBV19 and TRBJ2-7; maybe TRBD1 (6 bases). The sequence was obtained from a young man who received the YFV17D yellow fever vaccine. Sequenced here: PBMCs, sampled 15 days after the yellow fever booster vaccination. CDR3 DNA: TGTGCCAGTAGTAGGACAGCCACCTACGAGCAGTACTTC. Translated, it gives CASSRTATYEQYF.